These 25 T cell receptor beta chains originate from one sample sequenced in a study of OX40 agonist ivuxolimab in advanced cancers. The assay was immunoSEQ multiplex PCR, and TCRdb's table has in-frame clones only and misses some. The table has over 30,000 clones, less than 85% seen once; the top ten hold about 2%. Sequencing was performed on CD4+ or CD8+ T cells sorted from blood, taken in a trial of the OX40 agonist ivuxolimab. The receptors were sampled from an adult with an advanced solid tumor such as melanoma, head and neck, liver or kidney cancer.

This clone occurred once. V and J are TRBV7-8 and TRBJ2-1; D remains ambiguous. There are 12 residues in the CDR3. The V end lost 1 base, the J end lost 12 bases, and 10 bases lay between the germline ends. Germline loops: CDR1 SGHVS, CDR2 FQNEAQ. This CDR3 is CASSLVYSSQFF. The CDR3 DNA follows: TGTGCCAGCAGCTTAGTGTACAGTTCGCAGTTCTTC.

The chain joins TRBV9 to TRBJ2-5; 8 bases are a match to TRBD1. Germline V gene sequence: CDR1 SGDLS, CDR2 YYNGEE. This CDR3 comprises 16 residues. The V and J ends lost 7 bases and 4 bases, in that order; junction bases with no gene match: 15. The chain's CDR3 is CASAPHPGTGRETQYF. For the CDR3, the DNA is TGTGCCAGCGCACCGCACCCCGGGACAGGAAGAGAGACCCAGTACTTC.

The chain joins TRBV11-3 to TRBJ2-7; the match to TRBD1 covers 12 bases. V lost 0 bases to trimming and J lost 4 bases; unmatched junction nucleotides: 10. CDR1 SGHNT and CDR2 YENEEA come from the germline V gene. The CDR3 extends over 18 amino acids. The chain's CDR3 is CASSLDMSQGQGAYEQYF. The CDR3 DNA reads TGTGCCAGCAGCTTAGATATGAGCCAGGGACAGGGGGCTTACGAGCAGTACTTC.

This clone was seen a handful of times. This sequence joins TRBV4-3 and TRBJ2-1; D uncertain. CDR1 and CDR2 (germline): LGHNA, YSLEER. The CDR3 loop spans 15 amino acids. The V gene lost 3 bases and the J gene lost 2 bases, with 11 bases spanning the gap. CDR3 sequence reads: CASSHQVGTYNEQFF. The CDR3 nucleotides read TGCGCCAGCAGCCATCAGGTAGGCACCTACAATGAGCAGTTCTTC.

The CDR3 nucleotides read TGTGCCAGCCCACCCGGAAGGACAGGGCAATACAATGAGCAGTTCTTC. Amino acids: CASPPGRTGQYNEQFF. The rearrangement joins TRBV28 to TRBJ2-1; 8 bases align to TRBD1. CDR1 and CDR2 (germline): MDHEN, SYDVKM. This CDR3 spans 16 amino acids. V lost 8 bases to trimming and J lost 4 bases; unmatched junction nucleotides: 13.

The chain uses TRBV5-5 and TRBJ2-5, with 10 bases aligning to TRBD2. The CDR3 sequence is 16 residues long. CDR1 is SGHKS and CDR2 is YYEKEE in the germline V gene (reference sequence). V gave up 4 bases and J gave up 1 base; unmatched junction bases: 7. The CDR3 sequence is CASSPGASGGQETQYF. The DNA for the CDR3 is TGTGCCAGCAGCCCGGGGGCTAGCGGGGGCCAAGAGACCCAGTACTTC.

The genes are TRBV7-2 and TRBJ2-1; D tentatively fits TRBD1 or TRBD2 (6 bases each). Trimming cost V 3 bases and J 4 bases, with 16 bases left between them. Germline values: CDR1 SGHTA, CDR2 FQGNSA. The CDR3 sequence is 16 residues long. The CDR3: CASSLQRGPIYNEQFF. The CDR3 DNA sequence: TGTGCCAGCAGCTTGCAACGGGGGCCTATTTACAATGAGCAGTTCTTC. The full variable domain, with the rest looked up from reference TRBV7-2 and TRBJ2-1, is GAGVSQSPSNKVTEKGKDVELRCDPISGHTALYWYRQSLGQGLEFLIYFQGNSAPDKSGLPSDRFSAERTGGSVSTLTIQRTQQEDSAVYLCASSLQRGPIYNEQFFGPGTRLTVL.

V gene TRBV6-5 combines with J gene TRBJ1-6; D is perhaps TRBD1 (6 bases). The V gene lost 6 bases and the J gene lost 8 bases, with 11 bases spanning the gap. The CDR3 spans 13 residues. Germline V gene sequence: CDR1 MNHEY, CDR2 SVGAGI. The CDR3 sequence is CASSWTDDSPLHF. CDR3 nucleotide sequence: TGTGCCAGCAGCTGGACAGACGATTCACCCCTCCACTTT.

The V and J genes are TRBV5-1 and TRBJ1-1, with 9 bases matching TRBD1. Germline CDR1 reads SGHRS; CDR2 reads YFSETQ. The CDR3 extends over 13 amino acids. Trimming at V came to 3 bases and at J to 5 bases, leaving 2 bases not matched to a gene. CDR3 DNA sequence: TGCGCCAGCAGCTACGGGACAGGGACTGAAGCTTTCTTT. Its translation: CASSYGTGTEAFF.

This clone has only one observation. The V gene is TRBV6-1, the J gene TRBJ2-1; 9 nucleotides line up with TRBD1. This CDR3 is 15 amino acids long. The junction had 7 bases not matched to a gene; V was cut back by 3 bases and J by 7 bases. CDR1 and CDR2 from the germline V gene are MNHNS and SASEGT. The CDR3 region is CASSDRQGGSNEQFF. The CDR3 coding sequence is TGTGCCAGCAGTGATCGACAGGGGGGTTCAAATGAGCAGTTCTTC.

The J gene is TRBJ2-5, the V gene TRBV12-5, with 7 bases that match TRBD2. The ends lost 1 base at V and 2 bases at J; junction bases unmatched: 7. The CDR3 has 16 amino acids. Germline V gene lookup returns CDR1 LGHNT and CDR2 FRNRAP. In nucleotides, the CDR3 is TGTGCTAGTGGTTTGGCTTACGGGGGGAGGCAAGAGACCCAGTACTTC. It translates to CASGLAYGGRQETQYF.

J is TRBJ1-1 and V is TRBV29-1; possibly TRBD1 for D (6 bases). Trimming pared 2 bases from V and 11 bases from J, leaving 15 bases between. Germline loops: CDR1 SQVTM, CDR2 ANQGSEA. This CDR3 spans 12 amino acids. The CDR3 nucleotides read TGCAGCGTTGAACCCAGGGGTGGGGCTGCTTTCTTT. This encodes CSVEPRGGAAFF.

The rearrangement links TRBV29-1 to TRBJ1-1, with a weak D call TRBD1 (5 bases). V gave up 7 bases and J gave up 8 bases, with 17 bases separating them. The CDR3 extends over 12 amino acids. Germline assignment: CDR1 SQVTM and CDR2 ANQGSEA. This CDR3 reads CSAIRDGLEAFF. DNA of the CDR3: TGCAGCGCCATCCGGGACGGACTCGAAGCTTTCTTT. The full variable domain, rest sourced from reference TRBV29-1 and TRBJ1-1, is SAVISQKPSRDICQRGTSLTIQCQVDSQVTMMFWYRQQPGQSLTLIATANQGSEATYESGFVIDKFPISRPNLTFSTLTVSNMSPEDSSIYLCSAIRDGLEAFFGQGTRLTVV.

The chain links TRBV11-2 to TRBJ2-3; D unclear. Germline assignment: CDR1 SGHAT and CDR2 FQNNGV. Trimming took 2 bases from V and 0 from J, leaving 15 bases between them. This CDR3 has 17 amino acids. CDR3 loop: CASSLLGWGTSTDTQYF. CDR3 nucleotides: TGTGCCAGCAGCTTACTGGGATGGGGAACTAGCACAGATACGCAGTATTTT.

The chain is built from TRBV18 and TRBJ1-1, with D tentatively TRBD1 (6 bases). Germline lookup yields CDR1 KGHSH and CDR2 LQKENI. The length of the CDR3 is 15 residues. V was cut by 3 bases and J by 1 base, with 12 bases left in between. The CDR3 DNA reads as TGTGCCAGCTCACCGCAAGGGGGGGCGAACACTGAAGCTTTCTTT. Translated, it gives CASSPQGGANTEAFF.

The CDR3 here is CASRDRTNYGYTF. CDR3 nucleotide sequence: TGTGCCAGCAGGGACAGGACTAACTATGGCTACACCTTC. The chain joins TRBV27 to TRBJ1-2, with TRBD1 identical over 7 bases. Trimming cost V 6 bases and J 0 bases; bases outside gene matches: 1. CDR1 is MNHEY, CDR2 SMNVEV, per germline (reference sequence). The CDR3 length is 13 residues.

This clone has just a few counts. The chain combines TRBV7-2 with TRBJ2-3; 11 positions match TRBD2. CDR1 and CDR2 from the germline V gene are SGHTA and FQGNSA. There are 15 residues in the CDR3. The J segment lost 7 bases and the V segment lost 5 bases, leaving 8 bases of the junction unmatched. The DNA of the CDR3 is TGTGCCAGCAGCACCCGACTAGCGGGGCCAAATACGCAGTATTTT. This translates into CASSTRLAGPNTQYF.

The table lists this clone with a few counts. V gene TRBV5-1 combines with J gene TRBJ2-5; 13 bases align to TRBD2. The germline gives CDR1 SGHRS, CDR2 YFSETQ. V trimming: 0 bases; J trimming: 4 bases; junction bases outside the gene matches: 3. The CDR3 has 16 residues. The CDR3, as DNA: TGCGCCAGCAGCTTGGGGACTAGCGGGGGCATAGAGACCCAGTACTTC. Its protein is CASSLGTSGGIETQYF.

This chain connects TRBV11-1 to TRBJ2-1, with a tentative D call TRBD2 (5 bases). The CDR3 runs 14 residues. Germline-derived CDR1 and CDR2 are SGHAT and FQDESV (reference sequence). The V and J ends lost 2 bases and 6 bases respectively, with 11 bases between them. The CDR3, as DNA: TGTGCCAGCAGCTTAAACTTCGGGGTCAATGAGCAGTTCTTC. This codes for CASSLNFGVNEQFF. Using reference TRBV11-1 and TRBJ2-1 for the parts outside the CDR3, the full variable domain is EAEVAQSPRYKITEKSQAVAFWCDPISGHATLYWYRQILGQGPELLVQFQDESVVDDSQLPKDRFSAERLKGVDSTLKIQPAELGDSAMYLCASSLNFGVNEQFFGPGTRLTVL.

This clone has only a few counts. The V gene is TRBV19, the J gene TRBJ2-3; the D gene could be TRBD1 or TRBD2 (7 bases each). The germline V gene has CDR1 LNHDA and CDR2 SQIVND (reference sequence). The ends were cut back, 3 bases at V and 1 base at J, with 17 bases in the middle. This CDR3 comprises 17 residues. Written as DNA, the CDR3 is TGTGCCAGTAGTATGGGGAGCGGGACAGTGGGCACAGATACGCAGTATTTT. This gives the protein CASSMGSGTVGTDTQYF.

This chain connects TRBV27 to TRBJ2-3; no definite D call. The ends were cut back, 1 base at V and 3 bases at J, with 5 bases in the middle. Per the germline V gene, CDR1 is MNHEY and CDR2 is SMNVEV (reference sequence). The CDR3 runs 13 residues. The CDR3 loop is CASSLWQTDTQYF. The DNA for the CDR3 is TGTGCCAGCAGTTTATGGCAAACAGATACGCAGTATTTT.

The chain uses TRBV29-1 and TRBJ1-2; D ambiguous. Germline V lookup: CDR1 SQVTM, CDR2 ANQGSEA. V gave up 7 bases and J gave up 4 bases, with 16 bases separating them. This CDR3 is built from 13 residues. CDR3 DNA: TGCAGCGGCGGAGGCGGGAGTAGCTATGGCTACACCTTC. Protein sequence: CSGGGGSSYGYTF.

The rearrangement uses TRBV4-3 and TRBJ2-3, with 8 bases identical to TRBD1. Germline CDR1 is LGHNA and CDR2 is YSLEER. V lost 0 bases to trimming and J lost 1 base; unmatched junction nucleotides: 12. The CDR3 runs 19 residues. The CDR3 loop reads CASSQDSRATGVRTDTQYF. CDR3 bases: TGCGCCAGCAGCCAAGATAGTCGGGCGACAGGGGTGCGCACAGATACGCAGTATTTT.

The chain uses TRBV5-4 and TRBJ1-4; the D gene is possibly TRBD1 (6 bases). The CDR3 runs 15 residues. The ends were cut back, 5 bases at V and 0 bases at J, with 11 bases in the middle. From germline, CDR1 is SGHNT and CDR2 YYREEE (reference sequence). The CDR3 spells CASSTKGATNEKLFF. In DNA form, the CDR3 reads TGTGCCAGCAGTACTAAGGGGGCAACTAATGAAAAACTGTTTTTT.

The V and J genes are TRBV7-2 and TRBJ2-5; 7 bases are a match to TRBD2. The ends lost 4 bases at V and 5 bases at J; junction bases unmatched: 7. Looked up from germline, CDR1 is SGHTA and CDR2 is FQGNSA. This CDR3 is 14 amino acids long. DNA of the CDR3: TGTGCCAGCAGCTCACGCCCCGGGAGGGAGACCCAGTACTTC. This gives the protein CASSSRPGRETQYF. Together with reference TRBV7-2 and TRBJ2-5, the CDR3 gives the full variable domain: GAGVSQSPSNKVTEKGKDVELRCDPISGHTALYWYRQSLGQGLEFLIYFQGNSAPDKSGLPSDRFSAERTGGSVSTLTIQRTQQEDSAVYLCASSSRPGRETQYFGPGTRLLVL.